These 23 T cell receptor beta chains came from one sample sequenced in a study of cytomegalovirus exposure and HLA in healthy donors. Primers: 60 Vbeta forward and 13 Jbeta reverse. Sequenced by immunoSEQ multiplex PCR; TCRdb stores in-frame clones only, minus some. The table lists 50,000 to 60,000 clones. Source material: PBMCs. These receptors all stem from a male donor in good health and CMV-seronegative.

The chain employs TRBV7-6 and TRBJ2-3; TRBD2 matches at 7 bases. V shed 1 base and J 6 bases; nucleotides not matched to a gene: 4. CDR3 length equals 14 residues. Germline lookup yields CDR1 SGHVS and CDR2 FNYEAQ. The CDR3 reads CASSLGGGADTQYF. In DNA, the CDR3 is TGTGCCAGCAGCTTAGGGGGAGGGGCGGATACGCAGTATTTT.

CDR3 sequence (DNA): TGTGCCAGCAGCGGGGGACGGGGGGACGGCGAGCAGTACTTC. Its protein is CASSGGRGDGEQYF. The J gene is TRBJ2-7, the V gene TRBV9; the match to TRBD2 covers 7 bases. Trimming at V came to 3 bases and at J to 6 bases, leaving 9 bases not matched to a gene. Germline V gene lookup returns CDR1 SGDLS and CDR2 YYNGEE. The CDR3 runs 14 residues.

The genes are TRBV19 and TRBJ2-1; 8 nucleotides match TRBD1. The CDR3 spans 13 residues. V was pared by 5 bases and J by 7 bases, with 4 bases of the junction left unmatched. Germline lookup yields CDR1 LNHDA and CDR2 SQIVND (reference sequence). CDR3 sequence: CASSLNRGNEQFF. The CDR3 DNA reads TGTGCCAGTAGTCTCAACAGGGGGAATGAGCAGTTCTTC. The complete variable domain, with remaining parts taken from reference TRBV19 and TRBJ2-1, reads DGGITQSPKYLFRKEGQNVTLSCEQNLNHDAMYWYRQDPGQGLRLIYYSQIVNDFQKGDIAEGYSVSREKKESFPLTVTSAQKNPTAFYLCASSLNRGNEQFFGPGTRLTVL.

The chain carries TRBV6-5 and TRBJ2-7, with 9 bases fitting TRBD1. Per germline, CDR1 MNHEY and CDR2 SVGAGI. V was clipped by 2 bases and J by 5 bases; unmatched bases: 7. The CDR3 runs 15 residues. The CDR3: CASSYTGQGADEQYF. The CDR3 region has the DNA TGTGCCAGCAGTTACACGGGACAGGGAGCGGACGAGCAGTACTTC.

CDR3 sequence: CASRRQGAGNQPQHF. CDR3 DNA: TGTGCCAGCAGGCGACAGGGGGCGGGCAATCAGCCCCAGCATTTT. The chain joins TRBV28 to TRBJ1-5; TRBD1 agrees at 10 bases. Germline CDR1 and CDR2: MDHEN and SYDVKM. This CDR3 has 15 residues. The J segment lost 2 bases and the V segment lost 6 bases, leaving 4 bases of the junction unmatched.

The V and J genes are TRBV29-1 and TRBJ2-7, with D possibly being TRBD1 (5 bases). Germline CDR1 is SQVTM and CDR2 is ANQGSEA. Deletions cut 7 bases from V and 2 bases from J, with 9 bases between. The CDR3 sequence is 11 residues long. The CDR3 coding sequence is TGCAGCGCTTCACAGGCCTACGAGCAGTACTTC. This encodes CSASQAYEQYF.

J is TRBJ2-7 and V is TRBV5-6; 11 bases align to TRBD2. V lost 1 base to trimming and J lost 3 bases; unmatched junction nucleotides: 3. The CDR3 contains 15 residues. CDR1 SGHDT and CDR2 YYEEEE come from the germline V gene. CDR3 bases: TGTGCCAGCAGCTTGACGGGACTAGCGGACTACGAGCAGTACTTC. Residues: CASSLTGLADYEQYF.

This chain uses TRBV4-3 with TRBJ1-2, with 12 bases matching TRBD1. The CDR3 consists of 18 residues. The J segment lost 2 bases and the V segment lost 0 bases, leaving 7 bases of the junction unmatched. Per germline, CDR1 LGHNA and CDR2 YSLEER. The CDR3 reads CASSQEEGGQGANYGYTF. In DNA, the CDR3 is TGCGCCAGCAGCCAAGAAGAAGGGGGACAGGGGGCAAACTATGGCTACACCTTC.

This chain uses TRBV5-6 with TRBJ1-2, with 7 bases fitting TRBD1. The CDR3 contains 14 residues. Germline values: CDR1 SGHDT, CDR2 YYEEEE. V lost 3 bases and J lost 3; bases outside the gene matches: 5. The CDR3 region is CASSSWDSDYGYTF. CDR3 nucleotide sequence: TGTGCCAGCAGCTCCTGGGACAGCGACTATGGCTACACCTTC.

The chain recombines TRBV7-8 with TRBJ1-2; D unresolved. CDR1 and CDR2 (germline): SGHVS, FQNEAQ. The CDR3 has 12 amino acids. The ends were cut back, 5 bases at V and 2 bases at J, with 6 bases in the middle. CDR3 DNA: TGTGCCAGCAGCCGGGGAAACTATGGCTACACCTTC. It translates to CASSRGNYGYTF.

V and J are TRBV2 and TRBJ2-7, with 7 bases matching TRBD1. Looked up from germline, CDR1 is SNHLY and CDR2 is FYNNEI. V shed 8 bases, J shed 2 bases, and the junction held 9 bases outside the gene matches. The CDR3 totals 14 residues. The CDR3 protein is CASADRATAYEQYF. CDR3 in DNA: TGTGCCAGCGCCGACAGGGCGACTGCCTACGAGCAGTACTTC. Full variable domain (remainder filled in from reference TRBV2 and TRBJ2-7): EPEVTQTPSHQVTQMGQEVILRCVPISNHLYFYWYRQILGQKVEFLVSFYNNEISEKSEIFDDQFSVERPDGSNFTLKIRSTKLEDSAMYFCASADRATAYEQYFGPGTRLTVT.

The chain has TRBV7-2 and TRBJ2-3; D may be TRBD2 (7 bases). V was clipped by 6 bases and J by 1 base, with 17 bases between them. Germline CDR1 SGHTA, CDR2 FQGNSA. The CDR3 sequence is 16 residues long. CDR3 in amino acids: CASSPLRGGGTDTQYF. The CDR3 DNA reads as TGTGCCAGCAGTCCTCTTCGAGGGGGGGGCACAGATACGCAGTATTTT.

This sequence joins TRBV4-2 and TRBJ2-5, with 10 bases that match TRBD2. This CDR3 is built from 18 residues. The V and J ends lost 5 bases and 2 bases, in that order; junction bases with no gene match: 14. Germline assignment: CDR1 LGHNA and CDR2 YNFKEQ. The CDR3 here is CASSSFSSGGPLQETQYF. As DNA, the CDR3 is TGTGCCAGCAGCTCCTTTAGTAGCGGGGGGCCCCTGCAAGAGACCCAGTACTTC.

The chain is built from TRBV7-2 and TRBJ2-5; 15 nucleotides match TRBD2. Germline V lookup: CDR1 SGHTA, CDR2 FQGNSA. The V gene end was trimmed by 4 bases and the J gene end by 5 bases; junction bases not matched to a gene: 5. The CDR3 consists of 16 residues. The DNA for the CDR3 is TGTGCCAGCAGCTCAGGACTAGCGGGGGGGCGGGAGACCCAGTACTTC. It codes for CASSSGLAGGRETQYF.

The chain uses TRBV6-1 and TRBJ2-7; 9 nucleotides agree with TRBD1. V trimming: 6 bases; J trimming: 3 bases; junction bases outside the gene matches: 9. CDR3 length equals 15 residues. From germline, CDR1 is MNHNS and CDR2 SASEGT. DNA for the CDR3: TGTGCCAGCAGCCCCCAACAGGGGGCAAGCTACGAGCAGTACTTC. Translating gives CASSPQQGASYEQYF.

As to this clone: In the same sample, other DNA sequences code for this CDR3. The CDR3: CASSLTSGSTDTQYF. In DNA, the CDR3 is TGCGCCAGCAGCTTGACTAGCGGAAGCACAGATACGCAGTATTTT. The V gene is TRBV5-1, the J gene TRBJ2-3; TRBD2 agrees at 8 bases. CDR3 length: 15 residues. V was clipped by 1 base and J by 0 bases; unmatched bases: 1. CDR1 and CDR2 from the germline V gene are SGHRS and YFSETQ. The variable domain in full, completed from reference TRBV5-1 and TRBJ2-3, reads KAGVTQTPRYLIKTRGQQVTLSCSPISGHRSVSWYQQTPGQGLQFLFEYFSETQRNKGNFPGRFSGRQFSNSRSEMNVSTLELGDSALYLCASSLTSGSTDTQYFGPGTRLTVL.

The V gene is TRBV6-5, the J gene TRBJ1-5, with unresolved D. There are 13 residues in the CDR3. V was clipped by 7 bases and J by 2 bases, with 9 bases between them. CDR1 and CDR2 (germline): MNHEY, SVGAGI. The CDR3 reads CASKADGNQPQHF. The CDR3 DNA follows: TGTGCCAGCAAGGCGGATGGCAATCAGCCCCAGCATTTT.

The rearrangement joins TRBV7-2 to TRBJ2-3; D remains unclear. Trimming cost V 4 bases and J 0 bases, with 5 bases left between them. CDR1 is SGHTA, CDR2 FQGNSA, per germline. The CDR3 extends over 13 amino acids. CDR3 coding DNA: TGTGCCAGCAGCTCCACTAGCACAGATACGCAGTATTTT. It is translated as CASSSTSTDTQYF.

CDR3 sequence: CASSVGARGDSGNTIYF. Here the CDR3 DNA reads TGTGCCAGCAGCGTGGGGGCCAGGGGGGACTCTGGAAACACCATATATTTT. V is TRBV5-5 and J is TRBJ1-3; 7 positions match TRBD1. The CDR3 loop spans 17 amino acids. Germline V gives CDR1 SGHKS, CDR2 YYEKEE (reference sequence). J lost 0 bases, V lost 4 bases, and 10 bases had no gene match.

The CDR3 reads CASSEREHTIYF. CDR3 bases: TGTGCCAGCAGTGAACGGGAACACACCATATATTTT. V usage is TRBV25-1 and J usage is TRBJ1-3; D uncertain. The CDR3 loop spans 12 amino acids. V was trimmed by 2 bases and J by 8 bases, leaving 7 bases between them. Germline CDR1 and CDR2: MGHDK and SYGVNS.

This rearrangement joins TRBV2 to TRBJ1-4, with D possibly TRBD1 on 5 matching bases. Germline CDR1 reads SNHLY; CDR2 reads FYNNEI. Trimming took 3 bases from V and 3 from J, leaving 8 bases between them. The CDR3 extends over 14 amino acids. The CDR3 nucleotides read TGTGCCAGCAGTGACAGGGTAGCTAATGAAAAACTGTTTTTT. Translation: CASSDRVANEKLFF.

The chain joins TRBV28 to TRBJ1-1; D remains ambiguous. CDR3 length equals 13 residues. V gave up 7 bases and J gave up 6 bases, with 15 bases separating them. The germline V gene has CDR1 MDHEN and CDR2 SYDVKM. The CDR3 sequence is CASTQRARAEAFF. The CDR3 nucleotides read TGTGCCAGCACCCAAAGGGCGCGGGCTGAAGCTTTCTTT.

The chain joins TRBV28 to TRBJ2-6; D unresolved. Per the germline V gene, CDR1 is MDHEN and CDR2 is SYDVKM. This CDR3 is built from 16 residues. The V end was cut by 3 bases, the J end by 2 bases, with 11 bases between. The CDR3 region is CASSFPTETGANVLTF. CDR3 DNA: TGTGCCAGCAGTTTCCCAACAGAGACTGGGGCCAACGTCCTGACTTTC.